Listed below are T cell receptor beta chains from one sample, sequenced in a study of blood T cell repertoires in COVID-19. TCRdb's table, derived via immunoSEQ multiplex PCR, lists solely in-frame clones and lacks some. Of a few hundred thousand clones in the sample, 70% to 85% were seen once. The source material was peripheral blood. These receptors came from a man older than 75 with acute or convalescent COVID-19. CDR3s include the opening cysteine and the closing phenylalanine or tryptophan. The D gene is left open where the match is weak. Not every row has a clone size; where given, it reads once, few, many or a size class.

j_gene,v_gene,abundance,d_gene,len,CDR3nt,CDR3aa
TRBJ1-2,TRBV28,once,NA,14,TGTGCCAGCAGTCCTCTGACAGCTAACTATGGCTACACCTTC,CASSPLTANYGYTF
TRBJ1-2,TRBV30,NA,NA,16,TGTGCCATCCGCGGGAGGGACCGCCAATTGTTCTATGGCTACACCTTC,CAIRGRDRQLFYGYTF
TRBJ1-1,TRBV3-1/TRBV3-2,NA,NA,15,TGTGCCAGCAGCCAAGAGGAGGGGATTTCCACTGAAGCTTTCTTT,CASSQEEGISTEAFF
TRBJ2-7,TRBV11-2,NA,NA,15,TGTGCCAGCAGCTTAGATTCGACACGCCTCTACGAGCAGTACTTC,CASSLDSTRLYEQYF
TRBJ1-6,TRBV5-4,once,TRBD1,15,TGTGCCAGCAGCTACGACCAGGGGGCCGGTTCACCCCTCCACTTT,CASSYDQGAGSPLHF
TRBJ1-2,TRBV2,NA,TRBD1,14,TGTGCCAGCAGTGAAACGACAGGGGGCTATGGCTACACCTTC,CASSETTGGYGYTF
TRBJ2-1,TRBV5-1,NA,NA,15,TGCGCCAGCAGCTTCGGGGGACCCTCCTACAATGAGCAGTTCTTC,CASSFGGPSYNEQFF
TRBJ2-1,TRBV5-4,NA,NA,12,TGTGCCAGCAGCCCCCTGAGCAATGAGCAGTTCTTC,CASSPLSNEQFF
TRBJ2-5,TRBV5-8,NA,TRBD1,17,TGTGCCAGCAGCTCGACCATCGGGACAGGGTATTCGAAGACCCAGTACTTC,CASSSTIGTGYSKTQYF
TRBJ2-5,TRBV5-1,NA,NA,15,TGCGCCAGCAGCGTTGGAGGCGGGGGCCCGGAGACCCAGTACTTC,CASSVGGGGPETQYF
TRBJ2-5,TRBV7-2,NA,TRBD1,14,TGTGCCAGCAGCTTCCAGGGGGCGGGGGAGACCCAGTACTTC,CASSFQGAGETQYF
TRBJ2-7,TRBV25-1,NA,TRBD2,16,TGTGCCAGCAGGGGGCCCGGGACGGGAGGGTCTAGCGAGCAGTACTTC,CASRGPGTGGSSEQYF
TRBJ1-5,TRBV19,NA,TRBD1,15,TGTGCCAGTAGTATGGGGGGGACAGGGAATCAGCCCCAGCATTTT,CASSMGGTGNQPQHF
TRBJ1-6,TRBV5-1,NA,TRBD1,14,TGCGCCAGCAGCCTGGACAGGGCCCGGTCACCCCTCCACTTT,CASSLDRARSPLHF
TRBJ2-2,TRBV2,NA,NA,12,TGTGCCAGCAGTCGAGATATCGGGGAGCTGTTTTTT,CASSRDIGELFF
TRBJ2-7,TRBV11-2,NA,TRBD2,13,TGTGCCAGCAGCTCGGGACTAGCCTACGAGCAGTACTTC,CASSSGLAYEQYF
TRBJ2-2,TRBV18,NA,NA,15,TGTGCCAGCTCACCGCAGGGACAGAACACCGGGGAGCTGTTTTTT,CASSPQGQNTGELFF
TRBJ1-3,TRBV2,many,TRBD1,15,TGTGCCAGCAGTGCTGGGACAGGCGCTGGAAACACCATATATTTT,CASSAGTGAGNTIYF
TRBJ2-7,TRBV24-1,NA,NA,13,TGTGCCACCTGCAGGGTTTGCTCCTACGAGCAGTACTTC,CATCRVCSYEQYF
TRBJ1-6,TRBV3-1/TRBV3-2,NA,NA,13,TGTGCCAGCAGCCAAATAGGGGATTCACCCCTCCACTTT,CASSQIGDSPLHF
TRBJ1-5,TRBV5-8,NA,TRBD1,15,TGTGCCAGCACCGACAGGGGGTATAGCAATCAGCCCCAGCATTTT,CASTDRGYSNQPQHF
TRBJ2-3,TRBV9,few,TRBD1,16,TGTGCCAGCAGCTCAATAGGGGGCGCAGGGACAGATACGCAGTATTTT,CASSSIGGAGTDTQYF
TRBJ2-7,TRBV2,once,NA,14,TGTGCCAGCCGCCCTGGGGGGGCCTCCTACGAGCAGTACTTC,CASRPGGASYEQYF
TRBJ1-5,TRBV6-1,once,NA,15,TGTGCCAGCAGTGAAAGGGGGTCTAGCAATCAGCCCCAGCATTTT,CASSERGSSNQPQHF
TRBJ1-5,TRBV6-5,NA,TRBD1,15,TGTGCCAGCAGTTACAACAGGGGGGAGGGGCAGCCCCAGCATTTT,CASSYNRGEGQPQHF
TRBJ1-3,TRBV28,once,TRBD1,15,TGTGCCAGCAGGCCGACAGGGGTAACTGGAAACACCATATATTTT,CASRPTGVTGNTIYF
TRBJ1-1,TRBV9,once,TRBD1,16,TGTGCCAGCAGCAGTTCCGGGACAGGGGTTCGGACTGAAGCTTTCTTT,CASSSSGTGVRTEAFF
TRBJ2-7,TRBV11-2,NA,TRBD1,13,TGTGCCAGCAGCATGACAGGGGTCTACGAGCAGTACTTC,CASSMTGVYEQYF
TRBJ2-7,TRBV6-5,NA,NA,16,TGTGCCAGCAGTTACCACCCCACAGGCCCCATTTACGAGCAGTACTTC,CASSYHPTGPIYEQYF
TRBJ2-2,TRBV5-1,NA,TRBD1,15,TGCGCCAGCAGCCCGATACAGGGGGCTGGCGGGGAGCTGTTTTTT,CASSPIQGAGGELFF
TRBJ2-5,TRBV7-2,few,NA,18,TGTGCCAGCAGCTTAGCGCGGTTCGCTGCGGCCGTTAGGGAGACCCAGTACTTC,CASSLARFAAAVRETQYF
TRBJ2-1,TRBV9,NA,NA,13,TGTGCCAGCAGCGTAGACGGGGTCAATGAGCAGTTCTTC,CASSVDGVNEQFF
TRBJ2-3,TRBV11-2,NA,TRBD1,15,TGTGCCAGCAGTCGACAGGGGCCGAGGACAGATACGCAGTATTTT,CASSRQGPRTDTQYF
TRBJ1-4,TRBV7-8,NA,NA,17,TGTGCCAGCAGCTTATATGGGAAGGGAGGATCAGATGAAAAACTGTTTTTT,CASSLYGKGGSDEKLFF
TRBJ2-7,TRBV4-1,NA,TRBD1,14,TGCGCCAGCAGCTTAGGGACAGGGACCTACGAGCAGTACTTC,CASSLGTGTYEQYF
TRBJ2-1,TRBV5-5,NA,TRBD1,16,TGTGCCAGCAGCTTGGCCGGGACAGGGGTATACAATGAGCAGTTCTTC,CASSLAGTGVYNEQFF
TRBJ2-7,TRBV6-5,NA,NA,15,TGTGCCAGCAGTTACTCGAGAAGTCCAGGGAACGAGCAGTACTTC,CASSYSRSPGNEQYF
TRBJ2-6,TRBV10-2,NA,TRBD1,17,TGCGCCAGCGGAACAGGGGTTAGTCTCTCTGGGGCCAACGTCCTGACTTTC,CASGTGVSLSGANVLTF
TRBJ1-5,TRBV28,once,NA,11,TGTGCCAGCAGCCCCGGAGGACCCCAGCATTTT,CASSPGGPQHF
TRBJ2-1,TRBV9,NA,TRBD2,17,TGTGCCAGCAGCCCGACTAGCGGGACTAGCTCCTACAATGAGCAGTTCTTC,CASSPTSGTSSYNEQFF
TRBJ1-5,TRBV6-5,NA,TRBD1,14,TGTGCCAGCAGTTTGGACAGGGCCTGGCAGCCCCAGCATTTT,CASSLDRAWQPQHF
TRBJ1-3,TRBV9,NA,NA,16,TGTGCCAGCAGCGTAGCCGGGGCAGGGACAGGAAACACCATATATTTT,CASSVAGAGTGNTIYF
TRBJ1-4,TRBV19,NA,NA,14,TGTGCCAGTAGTCGGGGGGCCCATAATGAAAAACTGTTTTTT,CASSRGAHNEKLFF
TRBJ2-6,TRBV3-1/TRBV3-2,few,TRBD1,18,TGTGCCAGCAGCCGCGGAAGACAGGGTGCCTCTGGGGCCAACGTCCTGACTTTC,CASSRGRQGASGANVLTF
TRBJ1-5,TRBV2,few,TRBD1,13,TGTGCCGCCAGGACAGGGGCGTTGCAGCCCCAGCATTTT,CAARTGALQPQHF
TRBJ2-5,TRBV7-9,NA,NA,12,TGTGCCAGCAGCCGACAGCAAGAGACCCAGTACTTC,CASSRQQETQYF
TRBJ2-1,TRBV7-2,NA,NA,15,TGTGCCAGCAGCCCCAGAGGGAGCTCCTACAATGAGCAGTTCTTC,CASSPRGSSYNEQFF
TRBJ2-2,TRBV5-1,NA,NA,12,TGCGCCAGCAGCTCACTAGCCGGGGAGCTGTTTTTT,CASSSLAGELFF
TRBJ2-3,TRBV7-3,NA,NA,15,TGTGCCAGCAGCTTATCGCCTCTAAGCACAGATACGCAGTATTTT,CASSLSPLSTDTQYF
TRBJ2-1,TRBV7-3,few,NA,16,TGTGCCAGCAGCTTGAATCCAGGAGGATCCTACAATGAGCAGTTCTTC,CASSLNPGGSYNEQFF
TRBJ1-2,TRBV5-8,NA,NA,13,TGTGCCAGCAGCTTGTCCCTGGAGGATGGCTACACCTTC,CASSLSLEDGYTF
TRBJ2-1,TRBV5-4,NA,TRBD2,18,TGTGCCAGCAGCCGTTCTTGGGGAGGGCAGCGGCTCTACAATGAGCAGTTCTTC,CASSRSWGGQRLYNEQFF
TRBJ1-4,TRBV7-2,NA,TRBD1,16,TGTGCCAGCAGCTTACATCGGGACAGCAGGCATGAAAAACTGTTTTTT,CASSLHRDSRHEKLFF
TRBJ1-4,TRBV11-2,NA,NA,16,TGTGCCAGCAGCTTAGATCGGGGTGGGGTAGGAGAAAAACTGTTTTTT,CASSLDRGGVGEKLFF
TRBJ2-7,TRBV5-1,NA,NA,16,TGCGCCAGCAGCCCGACGGCAGGGGTCGTCTCCTACGAGCAGTACTTC,CASSPTAGVVSYEQYF
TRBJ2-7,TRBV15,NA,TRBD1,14,TGTGCCACCAGCAGGGGGACAGGGGCCTACGAGCAGTACTTC,CATSRGTGAYEQYF
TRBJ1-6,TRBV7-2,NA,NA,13,TGTGCCAGCAGCTTAATGGGGGGGGCACCCCTCCACTTT,CASSLMGGAPLHF
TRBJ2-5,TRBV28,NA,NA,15,TGTGCCAGCAGTTTAGGCAGGGTGGTACGAAAGACCCAGTACTTC,CASSLGRVVRKTQYF